This entry describes one T cell receptor (beta chain). Its antigen is currently unknown. Using immunoSEQ multiplex PCR, the repertoire was profiled, and TCRdb retains in-frame clones only, with some absent. The data contain roughly 590,000 clones, around 95% of them seen just once; the ten biggest clones take up 0.11%. Naive CD8 populations comprised CD45RO-negative cells positively selected for CCR7, excluding terminally differentiated effector memory CD45RA+ cells. Looked up from germline, CDR1 is MDHEN and CDR2 is SYDVKM. With V trimmed by 8 bases and J by 8 bases, 24 bases remained unmatched. The CDR3 covers 19 residues. This sample stems from a study of shared clonotypes between healthy human individuals. General study findings and limits: Naive CD4 clonotypes overlapped across a handful of donors at approximately 5.5%.

The sample was naive CD8+ T cells sorted from blood. This TCR was sampled from a woman in her thirties in good health. The chain uses TRBV28 and TRBJ2-1; 10 nucleotides align to TRBD1. CDR3 bases: TGTGCCAGCCGACCGTGGGACAGGGGAGAGCGGGCGCCCTTCGATGAGCAGTTCTTC. As protein: CASRPWDRGERAPFDEQFF.